This T cell receptor beta chain derives from a study of CD8 T cells in Susac syndrome. Both CD4+ and CD8+ T cells were negatively isolated, and TEMRA cells underwent FACS enrichment. CDR3 size: 14 residues. CDR1 and CDR2 (germline): SQVTM, ANQGSEA. Trimming shortened V by 2 bases and J by 2 bases, and 9 bases separated the two germline ends. Random hexamers were used to reverse transcribe the RNA input (about 0.5 to 1 ug). immunoSEQ multiplex PCR amplified TCR beta CDR3 across 54 Vbeta, 13 Jbeta. MiXCR, applied by TCRdb to the immunoSEQ multiplex PCR reads, yields one record per CDR3 protein. The sample contains 150,000 to 190,000 distinct CDR3 sequences, around 95% of which appear only once.

This rearrangement joins TRBV29-1 to TRBJ2-2; D is ambiguous. This TCR was sampled from a human donor with multiple sclerosis. The sample consisted of CD8+ T cells from PBMCs. The CDR3 is CSVEKGYNTGELFF. In DNA, the CDR3 is TGCAGCGTTGAAAAAGGATATAACACCGGGGAGCTGTTTTTT.